The following is a TCR beta chain sequence with its context. Trimming pared 4 bases from V and 2 bases from J, leaving 11 bases between. This CDR3 has 14 residues. Germline V gives CDR1 KGHSH, CDR2 LQKENI. This specimen belongs to a study of blood T cell repertoires in COVID-19. The table came from immunoSEQ multiplex PCR; TCRdb's copy has only in-frame clones and leaves some out. The sample records 100,000 or so clones, roughly 85% being singletons. V and J are TRBV18 and TRBJ2-5; a possible D gene is TRBD2 (5 bases). This sequence originates from an older woman with acute or convalescent COVID-19. Material: peripheral blood. CDR3 loop: CASSRLGSQETQYF. The CDR3 DNA sequence: TGTGCCAGCTCACGACTGGGGAGTCAAGAGACCCAGTACTTC.